A single T cell receptor beta chain is shown here with its context. Methods used by the authors: Amplified reference gene primers provided the basis for estimating nucleated cell counts. Some clones are missing from TCRdb's copy, which holds only in-frame ones; the method was immunoSEQ multiplex PCR. V and J calls and clone size follow that table, whereas D and trimming were derived from the DNA. The sample yields about 64,000 clones, 86% seen once. The data belong to a study of blood T cell repertoires in COVID-19. About the research overall: The United States, Italy and Spain provided the acute and convalescent COVID-19 samples. Sample material is recorded as cDNA or gDNA derived from T cells, B-cell-depleted T cells, or PBMCs.

Germline V gene lookup returns CDR1 MNHNS and CDR2 SASEGT. V dropped 0 bases and J dropped 2 bases, with 8 bases sitting between them. The CDR3 is 15 amino acids. This clonotype was sampled from a man in his fifties with active COVID-19. Specimen: peripheral blood. This chain links TRBV6-1 with TRBJ1-5; the D gene is possibly TRBD1 (5 bases). The CDR3 region has the DNA TGTGCCAGCAGTGAAGCCCGGGGGGGCAATCAGCCCCAGCATTTT. The encoded protein is CASSEARGGNQPQHF.